These 6 T cell receptor beta chains were sequenced from one sample in a study of T-cell reconstitution after alpha-beta-depleted transplantation in children. A TCRbeta library incorporating unique molecular identifiers was prepared. TCRdb re-called the PCR reads with MiXCR, one entry per CDR3 protein. Of 700,000 or so distinct CDR3 sequences in the sample, around 13% were seen once. The specimen was PBMCs, collected before TCRalphabeta/CD19-depleted stem cell transplant. These receptors all stem from a girl aged 2 to 10 with congenital amegakaryocytic thrombocytopenia, due to receive a stem cell transplant.

The gene calls are TRBV29-1 and TRBJ1-2; 8 bases map to TRBD1. V trimming: 2 bases; J trimming: 8 bases; junction bases outside the gene matches: 1. Germline lookup yields CDR1 SQVTM and CDR2 ANQGSEA. This CDR3 region has 11 residues. CDR3 in DNA: TGCAGCGTTGAACGACAGGGGGGCTACACCTTC. It specifies CSVERQGGYTF. Full variable domain (rest looked up from reference TRBV29-1 and TRBJ1-2): SAVISQKPSRDICQRGTSLTIQCQVDSQVTMMFWYRQQPGQSLTLIATANQGSEATYESGFVIDKFPISRPNLTFSTLTVSNMSPEDSSIYLCSVERQGGYTFGSGTRLTVV.

This clonotype came up many times. The chain uses TRBV28 and TRBJ2-5; no firm D call. The CDR3 covers 10 residues. Germline V gene lookup returns CDR1 MDHEN and CDR2 SYDVKM. Trimming took 6 bases from V and 5 from J, leaving 4 bases between them. The CDR3 DNA follows: TGTGCCAGCAGATCGGAGACCCAGTACTTC. Its translation: CASRSETQYF.

CDR3 sequence: CASSYGLTAEQYF. Here the CDR3 DNA reads TGTGCCAGCAGCTACGGACTTACGGCCGAGCAGTACTTC. This chain uses TRBV7-3 with TRBJ2-7, with TRBD2 as a possible D gene (5 bases). In germline, CDR1 is SGHTA, CDR2 FQGTGA. Trimming removed 4 bases from V and 6 bases from J, with 13 bases in between. This CDR3 region has 13 residues.

This clonotype has ten or more counts. The CDR3 coding sequence is TGCGCCAGCAGCTTGGGTATGGGAGCAGGAACAGATACGCAGTATTTT. Its translation: CASSLGMGAGTDTQYF. The chain has TRBV5-1 and TRBJ2-3; possible D gene TRBD2, 5 bases. This CDR3 spans 16 amino acids. Trimming cost V 0 bases and J 3 bases, with 14 bases left between them. Germline V gene lookup returns CDR1 SGHRS and CDR2 YFSETQ. The complete variable domain, with remaining parts taken from reference TRBV5-1 and TRBJ2-3, reads KAGVTQTPRYLIKTRGQQVTLSCSPISGHRSVSWYQQTPGQGLQFLFEYFSETQRNKGNFPGRFSGRQFSNSRSEMNVSTLELGDSALYLCASSLGMGAGTDTQYFGPGTRLTVL.

The V gene is TRBV20-1, the J gene TRBJ2-7, with 12 bases matching TRBD2. Trimming cost V 5 bases and J 2 bases; bases outside gene matches: 10. Germline V gene lookup returns CDR1 DFQATT and CDR2 SNEGSKA (reference sequence). The CDR3 loop spans 16 amino acids. In DNA form, the CDR3 reads TGCAGTGCTCCTCACCGAGGACTAGCGGGGCCCTACGAGCAGTACTTC. Translation gives CSAPHRGLAGPYEQYF.

At least ten counts were recorded for this clonotype. The chain combines TRBV20-1 with TRBJ1-2; no reliable D call. This CDR3 spans 14 amino acids. Per the germline V gene, CDR1 is DFQATT and CDR2 is SNEGSKA (reference sequence). Deletions cut 2 bases from V and 5 bases from J, with 15 bases between. CDR3 region: CSARSRQGEYGYTF. The CDR3 region has the DNA TGCAGTGCTAGAAGCAGGCAAGGAGAATATGGCTACACCTTC.